These 9 T cell receptor beta chains came from one sample sequenced in a study of post-analysis software for immune sequencing data. Study outcomes and limitations: The five TRBV segments detected at higher frequency in patients than in controls included TRBV5-6, TRBV5-1 and TRBV20-1.

No cognate antigen is known for these TCRs. Each TCR beta cDNA library carried unique molecular identifiers. Using its own MiXCR run on the PCR reads, TCRdb lists one record per CDR3 protein. The table includes fewer than 850,000 distinct CDR3 sequences, 35% to 55% detected once. The sequencing sample was made of blood. The receptors shown here come from a girl aged 5 to 17 with multiple sclerosis.

This chain connects TRBV10-3 to TRBJ1-6, with D perhaps TRBD1 (5 bases). Germline CDR1 and CDR2: ENHRY and SYGVKD. The CDR3 length is 16 residues. V lost 6 bases, J lost 6 bases, and 18 bases lay in between. The chain's CDR3 is CAISSTAAGPNSPLHF. CDR3 nucleotide sequence: TGTGCCATCAGCTCAACAGCCGCGGGGCCTAATTCACCCCTCCACTTT.

The chain combines TRBV28 with TRBJ2-1, with TRBD1 identical over 11 bases. The CDR3 contains 17 residues. Looked up from germline, CDR1 is MDHEN and CDR2 is SYDVKM. V shed 4 bases and J 13 bases; nucleotides not matched to a gene: 18. CDR3 bases: TGTGCCAGCAGTTCCCTAGAGGGGACAGGGGGATCAGAGACCCAGTTCTTC. Translated, it gives CASSSLEGTGGSETQFF.

This chain uses TRBV20-1 with TRBJ2-1; D gene uncertain. Trimming pared 3 bases from V and 7 bases from J, leaving 13 bases between. There are 13 residues in the CDR3. CDR1 DFQATT and CDR2 SNEGSKA come from the germline V gene (reference sequence). CDR3: CSASLVAGNEQFF. CDR3 nucleotides: TGCAGTGCTAGTTTGGTGGCTGGGAATGAGCAGTTCTTC.

This chain joins TRBV12-3 or TRBV12-4 and TRBJ2-7; D might be TRBD1 (5 bases). The CDR3 is 15 amino acids. V was cut by 4 bases and J by 0 bases, with 13 bases left in between. This CDR3 is CASSSRGHGSYEQYF. The CDR3 nucleotides are TGTGCCAGCAGTTCCCGTGGACACGGCTCCTACGAGCAGTACTTC.

CDR3: CASSLYMNTEAFF. Written as DNA, the CDR3 is TGTGCCAGCAGCTTATATATGAACACTGAAGCTTTCTTT. The V call is TRBV7-2, the J call TRBJ1-1; no clear D gene. Trimming took 2 bases from V and 0 from J, leaving 4 bases between them. The germline CDR1 and CDR2 sequences are SGHTA and FQGNSA. This CDR3 comprises 13 residues.

The J gene is TRBJ1-4, the V gene TRBV7-9; tentative D call: TRBD1 (5 bases). There are 11 residues in the CDR3. Between the trimmed V and J ends, which lost 10 bases and 8 bases, there was a span of 11 bases. The germline V gene has CDR1 SEHNR and CDR2 FQNEAQ (reference sequence). CDR3 residues: CATQGTEKLFF. The CDR3 DNA reads as TGTGCCACCCAAGGGACCGAAAAACTGTTTTTT.

The chain employs TRBV6-1 and TRBJ2-3; 10 nucleotides agree with TRBD2. The CDR3 sequence is 15 residues long. J gave up 4 bases and V 2 bases, and 3 bases lay outside the gene matches. Germline values: CDR1 MNHNS, CDR2 SASEGT. The CDR3 region has the DNA TGTGCCAGCAGTGAAACTAGCGGGGAGGCAGATACGCAGTATTTT. It translates to CASSETSGEADTQYF.

This clonotype showed up just a few times. The chain employs TRBV28 and TRBJ1-1; weak D call: TRBD1 (5 bases). Germline CDR1 is MDHEN and CDR2 is SYDVKM. With 6 bases removed from V and 6 bases from J, the gap between germline ends came to 17 bases. The length of the CDR3 is 14 residues. In nucleotides, the CDR3 is TGTGCCAGCAGCTTACAGGTCCTTAGGGCTGAAGCTTTCTTT. Translated: CASSLQVLRAEAFF.

The chain is built from TRBV28 and TRBJ2-3, with 9 nucleotides matching TRBD2. This CDR3 region has 15 residues. Germline CDR1 and CDR2: MDHEN and SYDVKM. Losses at the gene ends were 7 bases for V and 11 bases for J; bases not matched to a gene: 16. The CDR3 nucleotides are TGTGCCAGCACCAAATCTGGCGGGAGGGTCCAGAGGCAGTATTTT. Protein sequence: CASTKSGGRVQRQYF.